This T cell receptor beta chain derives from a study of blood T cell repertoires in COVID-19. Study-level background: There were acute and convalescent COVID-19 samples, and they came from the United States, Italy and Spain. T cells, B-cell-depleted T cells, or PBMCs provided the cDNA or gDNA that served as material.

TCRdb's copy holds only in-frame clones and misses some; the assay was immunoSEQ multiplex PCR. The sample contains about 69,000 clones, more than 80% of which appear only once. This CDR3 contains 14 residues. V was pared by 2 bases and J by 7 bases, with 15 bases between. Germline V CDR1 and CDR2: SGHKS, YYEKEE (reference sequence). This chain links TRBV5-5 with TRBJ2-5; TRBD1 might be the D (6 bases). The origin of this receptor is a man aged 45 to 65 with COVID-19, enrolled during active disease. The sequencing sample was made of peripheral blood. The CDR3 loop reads CASSLGQPRGTQYF. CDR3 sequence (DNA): TGTGCCAGCAGCTTAGGACAGCCAAGAGGGACCCAGTACTTC.